This TCR beta chain stems from a study of PD-L1 blockade in urothelial cancer. Sequencing was performed with immunoSEQ multiplex PCR; in TCRdb, only in-frame clones are kept and a portion is missing. The sample lists roughly 25,000 clones, more than 70% seen once, with 1.6% in the top ten. Time point of the sample: peripheral blood 6 weeks after treatment start. Germline values: CDR1 SQVTM, CDR2 ANQGSEA. The V end lost 7 bases, the J end lost 0 bases, and 13 bases lay between the germline ends. The CDR3 extends over 13 amino acids. Sequences were derived from PBMCs, sampled around atezolizumab (anti-PD-L1) treatment. The chain links TRBV29-1 to TRBJ2-7, with D maybe TRBD2 (7 bases). The TCR sequence derives from a man in his sixties or seventies with urothelial cancer. CDR3 sequence: CSAEGGTSYEQYF. The DNA for the CDR3 is TGCAGCGCCGAGGGGGGGACCTCCTACGAGCAGTACTTC.